This T cell receptor beta chain was recorded in a study of T cells in Graves' hyperthyroidism and ophthalmopathy. Template material for amplifying TCR beta CDR3 regions consisted of RNA transcripts. HTBI primers were the set used in a first-round RT-PCR of the TCR CDR3. TCRdb itself ran the multiplex PCR reads through MiXCR, one entry per CDR3 protein. The repertoire holds about half a million distinct CDR3 sequences, with 20% to 25% as singletons. The study, taken as a whole, reports: The blood repertoire included most of the expanded thyroid clonotypes above 0.001.

CDR1 LNHDA and CDR2 SQIVND come from the germline V gene (reference sequence). Trimming left V 5 bases short and J 7 bases short, with 15 bases between. The CDR3 contains 15 residues. The cohort's ophthalmopathy patients, a group with duration under 3 months, had a Clinical Activity Score of at least 3 and a NOSPECS grade of at least 4. Uncontrolled infection, other autoimmune disease, pregnancy or lactation excluded patients. Clinical symptoms, serum thyroxine and TRAb, thyroid ultrasound and orbital computed tomography together formed the diagnostic basis. Regarding this clonotype: Its specificity is not known.

This TCR was recovered from a woman in her 70s with Graves' ophthalmopathy. The V call is TRBV19, the J call TRBJ1-6; TRBD1 is a possible D gene (5 bases). The sample comprised blood. The CDR3 region has the DNA TGTGCCAGTAGTTTCGGGACGGCATTAAATTCACCCCTCCACTTT. As protein: CASSFGTALNSPLHF.